This T cell receptor (beta chain) was retrieved from a study of blood T cell repertoires in COVID-19. Across the study: The study drew acute and convalescent COVID-19 samples from the United States, Italy and Spain. T cells, B-cell-depleted T cells, or PBMCs provided the cDNA or gDNA that served as material.

The V end lost 0 bases, the J end lost 1 base, and 10 bases lay between the germline ends. From germline, CDR1 is MNHEY and CDR2 SVGAGI. The CDR3 contains 15 residues. Authors' analysis steps: The assay estimated nucleated cells by amplifying reference gene primers. TCRdb keeps only in-frame clones here, not all; method: immunoSEQ multiplex PCR. The DNA gave D and trimming, while V, J and clone size come from that table. The table shows 370,000 or so clones, with more than 65% occurring only once. The rearrangement links TRBV6-5 to TRBJ2-7; TRBD1 might be the D (6 bases). The sequenced material came from peripheral blood. This clonotype was sampled from a human donor with acute or convalescent COVID-19. The donor label of this sample is uncertain. In DNA form, the CDR3 reads TGTGCCAGCAGTTACTCGATTACAGGGTCCTACGAGCAGTACTTC. It yields the protein CASSYSITGSYEQYF.